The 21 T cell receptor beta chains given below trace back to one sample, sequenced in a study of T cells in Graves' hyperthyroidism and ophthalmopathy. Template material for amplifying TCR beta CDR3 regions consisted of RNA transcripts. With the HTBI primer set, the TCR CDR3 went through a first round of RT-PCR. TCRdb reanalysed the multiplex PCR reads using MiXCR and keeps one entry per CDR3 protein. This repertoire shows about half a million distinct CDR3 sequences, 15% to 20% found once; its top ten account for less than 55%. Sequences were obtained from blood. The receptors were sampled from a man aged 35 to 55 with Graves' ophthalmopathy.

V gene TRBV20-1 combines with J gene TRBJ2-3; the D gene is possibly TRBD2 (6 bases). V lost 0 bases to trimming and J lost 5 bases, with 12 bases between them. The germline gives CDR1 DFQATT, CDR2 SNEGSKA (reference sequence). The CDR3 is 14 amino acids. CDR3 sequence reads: CSAREARRVDTQYF. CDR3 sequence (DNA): TGCAGTGCTAGAGAGGCCCGGAGGGTAGATACGCAGTATTTT.

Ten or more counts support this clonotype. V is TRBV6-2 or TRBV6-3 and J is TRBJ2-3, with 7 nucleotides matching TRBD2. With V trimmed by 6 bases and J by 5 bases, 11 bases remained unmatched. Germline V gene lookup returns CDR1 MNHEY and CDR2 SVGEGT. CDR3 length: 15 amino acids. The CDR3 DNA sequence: TGTGCCAGCAGCCACAGCGGGGCTCCCGGAGATACGCAGTATTTT. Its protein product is CASSHSGAPGDTQYF.

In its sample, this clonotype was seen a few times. CDR3 region: CASSAANRANEQFF. In DNA form, the CDR3 reads TGTGCCAGCAGCGCAGCGAACAGGGCTAATGAGCAGTTCTTC. J is TRBJ2-1 and V is TRBV9; possible D gene TRBD1, 6 bases. V was clipped by 3 bases and J by 7 bases, with 14 bases between them. The germline gives CDR1 SGDLS, CDR2 YYNGEE. The CDR3 has 14 residues.

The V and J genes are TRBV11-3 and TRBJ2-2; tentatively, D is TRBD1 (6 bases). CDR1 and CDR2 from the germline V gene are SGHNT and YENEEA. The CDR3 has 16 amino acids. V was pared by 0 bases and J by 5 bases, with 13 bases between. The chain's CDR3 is CASSLDIGTKTGELFF. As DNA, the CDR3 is TGTGCCAGCAGCTTAGATATCGGGACAAAAACCGGGGAGCTGTTTTTT.

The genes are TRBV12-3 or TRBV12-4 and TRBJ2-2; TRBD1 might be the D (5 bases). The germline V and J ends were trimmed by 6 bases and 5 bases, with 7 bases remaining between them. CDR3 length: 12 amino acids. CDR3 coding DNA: TGTGCCAGCAGAAAGGGGACCGGGGAGCTGTTTTTT. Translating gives CASRKGTGELFF.

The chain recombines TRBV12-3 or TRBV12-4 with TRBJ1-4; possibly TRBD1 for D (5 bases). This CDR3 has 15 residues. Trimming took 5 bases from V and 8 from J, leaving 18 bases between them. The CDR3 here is CASSDGGAASEKLFF. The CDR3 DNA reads TGTGCCAGCAGTGATGGGGGAGCGGCCAGCGAAAAACTGTTTTTT.

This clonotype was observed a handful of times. In DNA form, the CDR3 reads TGCAGTGCTAGGAGACAGAACACTGAAGCTTTCTTT. This translates into CSARRQNTEAFF. The chain recombines TRBV20-1 with TRBJ1-1; no definite D call. The CDR3 length is 12 residues. The ends were cut back, 3 bases at V and 1 base at J, with 6 bases in the middle. Germline V CDR1 and CDR2: DFQATT, SNEGSKA (reference sequence).

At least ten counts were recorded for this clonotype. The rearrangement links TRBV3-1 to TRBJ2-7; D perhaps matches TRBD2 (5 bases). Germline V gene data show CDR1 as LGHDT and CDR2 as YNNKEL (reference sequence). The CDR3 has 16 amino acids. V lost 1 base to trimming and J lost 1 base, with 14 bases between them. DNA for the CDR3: TGTGCCAGCAGCCAAGTTGGGGTGGGAGTGTCCTACGAGCAGTACTTC. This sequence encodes CASSQVGVGVSYEQYF.

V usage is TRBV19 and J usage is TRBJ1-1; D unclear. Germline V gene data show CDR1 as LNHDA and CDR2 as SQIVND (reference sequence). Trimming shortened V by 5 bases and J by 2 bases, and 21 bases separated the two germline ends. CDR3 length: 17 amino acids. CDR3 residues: CASSPLPRPNTNTEAFF. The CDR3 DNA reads TGTGCCAGTAGTCCCCTCCCGAGGCCCAACACTAACACTGAAGCTTTCTTT.

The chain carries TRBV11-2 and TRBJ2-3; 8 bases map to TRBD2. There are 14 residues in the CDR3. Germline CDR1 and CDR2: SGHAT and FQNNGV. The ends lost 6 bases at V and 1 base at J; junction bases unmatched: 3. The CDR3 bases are TGTGCCAGCAGACTCGGGGGGGGCACAGATACGCAGTATTTT. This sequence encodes CASRLGGGTDTQYF.

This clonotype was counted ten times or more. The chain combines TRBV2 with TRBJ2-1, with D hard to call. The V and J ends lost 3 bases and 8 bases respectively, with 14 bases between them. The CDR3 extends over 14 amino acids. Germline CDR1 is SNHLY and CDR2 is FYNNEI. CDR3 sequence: CASSEQGRIDEQFF. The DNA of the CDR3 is TGTGCCAGCAGTGAGCAAGGTAGGATAGATGAGCAGTTCTTC.

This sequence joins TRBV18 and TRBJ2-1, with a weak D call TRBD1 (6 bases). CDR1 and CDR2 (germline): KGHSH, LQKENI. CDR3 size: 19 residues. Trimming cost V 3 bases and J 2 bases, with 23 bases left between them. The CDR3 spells CASSPPPRGAGLPYNEQFF. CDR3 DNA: TGTGCCAGCTCACCCCCCCCCAGGGGCGCGGGCCTCCCCTACAATGAGCAGTTCTTC.

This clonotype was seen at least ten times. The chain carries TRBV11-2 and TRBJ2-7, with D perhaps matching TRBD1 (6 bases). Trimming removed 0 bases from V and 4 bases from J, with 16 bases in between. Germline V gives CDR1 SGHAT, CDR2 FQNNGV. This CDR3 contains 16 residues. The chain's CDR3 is CASSLDPGAGVYEQYF. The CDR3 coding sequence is TGTGCCAGCAGCTTAGACCCCGGGGCAGGGGTGTACGAGCAGTACTTC. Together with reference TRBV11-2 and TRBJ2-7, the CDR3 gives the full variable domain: EAGVAQSPRYKIIEKRQSVAFWCNPISGHATLYWYQQILGQGPKLLIQFQNNGVVDDSQLPKDRFSAERLKGVDSTLKIQPAKLEDSAVYLCASSLDPGAGVYEQYFGPGTRLTVT.

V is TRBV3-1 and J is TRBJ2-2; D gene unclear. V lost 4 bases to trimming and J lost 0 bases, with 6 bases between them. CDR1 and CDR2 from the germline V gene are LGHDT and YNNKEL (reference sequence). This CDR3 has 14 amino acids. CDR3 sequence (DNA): TGTGCCAGCAGCCCCTTAACGAACACCGGGGAGCTGTTTTTT. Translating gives CASSPLTNTGELFF.

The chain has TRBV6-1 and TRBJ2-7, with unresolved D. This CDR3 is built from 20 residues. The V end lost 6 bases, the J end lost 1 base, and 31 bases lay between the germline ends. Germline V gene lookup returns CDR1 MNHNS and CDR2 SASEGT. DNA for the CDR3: TGTGCCAGCAGCCGAAGGCGCGGTAAAGGTCGAGTAGTCAAGTCCTACGAGCAGTACTTC. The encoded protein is CASSRRRGKGRVVKSYEQYF.

CDR3 DNA: TGTGCCAGCTCACCACAGCAGCTAGCCAAAAACATTCAGTACTTC. Translating it yields CASSPQQLAKNIQYF. The J gene is TRBJ2-4, the V gene TRBV18; no definite D call. The CDR3 extends over 15 amino acids. V shed 1 base and J shed 0 bases, with 7 bases lying between them. Looked up from germline, CDR1 is KGHSH and CDR2 is LQKENI. Full variable domain (missing parts from reference TRBV18 and TRBJ2-4): NAGVMQNPRHLVRRRGQEARLRCSPMKGHSHVYWYRQLPEEGLKFMVYLQKENIIDESGMPKERFSAEFPKEGPSILRIQQVVRGDSAAYFCASSPQQLAKNIQYFGAGTRLSVL.

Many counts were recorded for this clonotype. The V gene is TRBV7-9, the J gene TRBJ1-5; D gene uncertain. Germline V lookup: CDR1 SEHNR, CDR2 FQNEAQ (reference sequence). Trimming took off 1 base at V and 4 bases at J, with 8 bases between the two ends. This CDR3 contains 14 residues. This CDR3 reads CASSLETLNQPQHF. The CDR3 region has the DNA TGTGCCAGCAGCTTAGAAACCTTAAATCAGCCCCAGCATTTT.

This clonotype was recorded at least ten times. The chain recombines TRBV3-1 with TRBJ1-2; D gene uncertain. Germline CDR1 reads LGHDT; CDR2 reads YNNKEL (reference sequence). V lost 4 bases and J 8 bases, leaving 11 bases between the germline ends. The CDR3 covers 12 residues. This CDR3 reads CASSRATRGYTF. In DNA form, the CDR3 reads TGTGCCAGCAGCCGGGCCACGCGGGGCTACACCTTC. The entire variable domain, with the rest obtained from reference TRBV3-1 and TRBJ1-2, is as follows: DTAVSQTPKYLVTQMGNDKSIKCEQNLGHDTMYWYKQDSKKFLKIMFSYNNKELIINETVPNRFSPKSPDKAHLNLHINSLELGDSAVYFCASSRATRGYTFGSGTRLTVV.

The CDR3 DNA follows: TGTGCCAGCCAAAACAGGGAGATTTTGCCCCAGCATTTT. Amino acid sequence: CASQNREILPQHF. The chain has TRBV19 and TRBJ1-5; D is perhaps TRBD1 (6 bases). From germline, CDR1 is LNHDA and CDR2 SQIVND (reference sequence). The V end lost 9 bases, the J end lost 9 bases, and 18 bases lay between the germline ends. This CDR3 spans 13 amino acids.

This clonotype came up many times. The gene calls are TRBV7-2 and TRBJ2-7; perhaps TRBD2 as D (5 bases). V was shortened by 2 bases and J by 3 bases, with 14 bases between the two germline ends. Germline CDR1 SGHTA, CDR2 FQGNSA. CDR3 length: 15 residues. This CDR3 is CASSLLEAWGYEQYF. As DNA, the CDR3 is TGTGCCAGCAGCTTATTGGAGGCCTGGGGCTACGAGCAGTACTTC.

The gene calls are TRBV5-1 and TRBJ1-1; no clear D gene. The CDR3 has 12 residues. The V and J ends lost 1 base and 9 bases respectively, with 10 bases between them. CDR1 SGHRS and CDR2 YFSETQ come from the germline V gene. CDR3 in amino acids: CASSLLGAQAFF. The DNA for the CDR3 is TGCGCCAGCAGCTTGCTTGGTGCCCAAGCTTTCTTT.